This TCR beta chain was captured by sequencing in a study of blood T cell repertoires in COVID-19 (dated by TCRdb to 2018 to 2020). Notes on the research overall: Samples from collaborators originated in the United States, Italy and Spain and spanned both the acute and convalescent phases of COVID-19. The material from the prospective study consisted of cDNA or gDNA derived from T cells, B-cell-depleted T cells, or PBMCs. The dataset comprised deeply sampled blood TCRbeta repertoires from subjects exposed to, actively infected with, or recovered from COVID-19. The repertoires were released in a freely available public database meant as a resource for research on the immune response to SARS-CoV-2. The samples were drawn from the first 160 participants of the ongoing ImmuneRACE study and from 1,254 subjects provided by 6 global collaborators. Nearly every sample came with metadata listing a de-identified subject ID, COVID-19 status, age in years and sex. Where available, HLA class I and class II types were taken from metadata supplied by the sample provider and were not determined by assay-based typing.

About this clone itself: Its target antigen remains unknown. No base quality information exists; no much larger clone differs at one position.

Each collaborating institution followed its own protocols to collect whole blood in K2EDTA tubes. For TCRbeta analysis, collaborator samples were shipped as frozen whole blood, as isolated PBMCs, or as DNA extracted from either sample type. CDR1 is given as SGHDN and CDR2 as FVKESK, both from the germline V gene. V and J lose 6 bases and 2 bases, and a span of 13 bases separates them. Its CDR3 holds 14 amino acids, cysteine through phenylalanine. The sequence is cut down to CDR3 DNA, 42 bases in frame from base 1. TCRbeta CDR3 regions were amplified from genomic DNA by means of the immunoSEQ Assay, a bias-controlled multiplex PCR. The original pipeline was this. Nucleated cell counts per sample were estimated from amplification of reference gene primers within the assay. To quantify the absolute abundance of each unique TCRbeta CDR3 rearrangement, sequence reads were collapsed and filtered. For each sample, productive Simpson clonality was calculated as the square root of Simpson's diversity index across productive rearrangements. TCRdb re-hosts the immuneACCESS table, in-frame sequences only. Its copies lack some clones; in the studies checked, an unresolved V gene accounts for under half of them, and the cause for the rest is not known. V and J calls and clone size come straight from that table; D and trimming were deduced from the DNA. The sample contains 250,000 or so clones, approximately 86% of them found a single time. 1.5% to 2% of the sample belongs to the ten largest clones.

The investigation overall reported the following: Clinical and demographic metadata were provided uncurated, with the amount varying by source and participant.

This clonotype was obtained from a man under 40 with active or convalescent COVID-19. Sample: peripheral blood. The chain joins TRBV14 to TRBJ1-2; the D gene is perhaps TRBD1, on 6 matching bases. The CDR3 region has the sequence CASRPNTGNYGYTF. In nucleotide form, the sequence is TGTGCCAGCAGACCCAATACAGGGAACTATGGCTACACCTTC.